This T cell receptor (beta chain) was documented in a study of breast tumors, draining lymph nodes, adjacent tissues. Notes on the study in general: Data fit most tumor T cells coming from lymph node, expanding in tumor. Compared with basal-like, luminal-like tumors shared significantly more repertoire with nontumor tissue.

V lost 4 bases, J lost 3 bases, and 18 bases lay in between. This CDR3 comprises 16 residues. The germline V gene encodes CDR1 LGHDT and CDR2 YNNKEL (reference sequence). TCRdb reprocessed the multiplex PCR reads via MiXCR and lists one record per CDR3 protein. Of 180,000 or so distinct CDR3 sequences listed, 30% to 35% are singletons. Samples came from axillary lymph nodes draining the breast cancer. Concerning this clonotype: Antigen specificity is unknown. This may arise from a read error, as a much more abundant clone is one base away.

Input material: axillary lymph node tissue. This sequence originates from a female donor with breast cancer. Some clones in this sample may be carry-over from other donors' samples. V and J are TRBV3-1 and TRBJ1-2; possible D gene TRBD1, 6 bases. Here the CDR3 reads CASSLARSGAYYGYTF. CDR3 bases: TGTGCCAGCAGCCTCGCCCGTTCGGGGGCTTACTATGGCTACACCTTC.